Shown below are 13 T cell receptor beta chains from a single sample sequenced in a study of post-analysis software for immune sequencing data. Whole-study results and caveats: When patients were compared with controls, four or five TRBV segments were more frequent, TRBV5-6, TRBV5-1 and TRBV20-1 among them.

The antigens these receptors bind are not known. cDNA libraries for TCR beta contained unique molecular identifiers. TCRdb processed the PCR reads anew with MiXCR; each CDR3 protein has one entry. This sample has roughly 400,000 distinct CDR3 sequences, with over 30% found just once. What was sequenced was blood. These receptors were taken from a girl aged 2 to 10 with multiple sclerosis.

In this sample, this clonotype turned up many times. The gene calls are TRBV5-1 and TRBJ2-5; TRBD1 matches 7 bases. The CDR3 covers 15 residues. V was clipped by 4 bases and J by 2 bases; unmatched bases: 8. Germline V lookup: CDR1 SGHRS, CDR2 YFSETQ. CDR3 DNA: TGCGCCAGCAGCGAGGGGGCCATCCCGCAAGAGACCCAGTACTTC. Translated: CASSEGAIPQETQYF.

DNA of the CDR3: TGTGCCACCAGCAGAGGAGGGGAGAACACCGGGGAGCTGTTTTTT. Protein sequence: CATSRGGENTGELFF. The chain is built from TRBV15 and TRBJ2-2, with D perhaps assigned TRBD1 or TRBD2 (5 bases each). This CDR3 comprises 15 residues. In germline, CDR1 is LNHNV, CDR2 YYDKDF (reference sequence). The V end lost 1 base, the J end lost 1 base, and 7 bases lay between the germline ends.

To note about this clonotype: Mismatch with germline at one junction end may stem from a read error. This chain links TRBV4-2 with TRBJ1-2; D ambiguous. Germline-derived CDR1 and CDR2 are LGHNA and YNFKEQ. The CDR3 sequence is 15 residues long. DNA of the CDR3: TGTGCCGGCAGCCAAGATTGGGCAGATAACTATGGCTACACCTTC. As protein: CAGSQDWADNYGYTF.

This clonotype has only a few counts. This sequence joins TRBV29-1 and TRBJ2-1, with D perhaps TRBD2 (6 bases). Looked up from germline, CDR1 is SQVTM and CDR2 is ANQGSEA. Trimming pared 6 bases from V and 0 bases from J, leaving 12 bases between. The CDR3 runs to 14 residues. Here the CDR3 DNA reads TGCAGCGTCCGGGGGTTCAGCTCCTACAATGAGCAGTTCTTC. This sequence encodes CSVRGFSSYNEQFF.

The rearrangement uses TRBV5-1 and TRBJ2-5; 11 nucleotides align to TRBD1. CDR1 is SGHRS, CDR2 YFSETQ, per germline. The CDR3 consists of 16 residues. V lost 4 bases to trimming and J lost 4 bases; unmatched junction nucleotides: 9. The CDR3 nucleotides are TGCGCCAGCAGCCGATGGACAGGGGGCGTTGGAGAGACCCAGTACTTC. This encodes CASSRWTGGVGETQYF.

The V gene is TRBV24-1, the J gene TRBJ2-7; no clear D gene. V was shortened by 4 bases and J by 7 bases, with 16 bases between the two germline ends. Germline lookup yields CDR1 KGHDR and CDR2 SFDVKD. This CDR3 comprises 14 residues. CDR3 bases: TGTGCCACCAGTGACTCCACGTACGTCTGGGAGCAGTACTTC. It codes for CATSDSTYVWEQYF.

V usage is TRBV7-2 and J usage is TRBJ2-1; possibly TRBD1 for D (5 bases). Germline lookup yields CDR1 SGHTA and CDR2 FQGNSA. This CDR3 contains 12 residues. The V and J ends lost 5 bases and 9 bases respectively, with 11 bases between them. The CDR3 region is CASSRRQSEQFF. The CDR3, as DNA: TGTGCCAGCAGCCGACGACAGAGTGAGCAGTTCTTC.

This clonotype was counted a single time. One end of the junction fails to match germline, which may point to a read error. The V gene is TRBV12-3 or TRBV12-4, the J gene TRBJ2-5, with 9 bases lining up with TRBD1. This CDR3 has 14 residues. In nucleotides, the CDR3 is TGTGTCAGCAGGTCACAGGGGGCCTACACGACCCAGTACTTC. This encodes CVSRSQGAYTTQYF.

The genes are TRBV7-8 and TRBJ2-7, with 7 bases identical to TRBD2. Germline trimming cut 4 bases from V and 5 bases from J; bases unmatched to any gene: 11. CDR1 is SGHVS, CDR2 FQNEAQ, per germline. The CDR3 covers 15 residues. The CDR3, as DNA: TGTGCCAGCAGCTCCATATTTAGCGGGCGGAACGAGCAGTACTTC. This sequence encodes CASSSIFSGRNEQYF.

The J gene is TRBJ2-1, the V gene TRBV5-1, with D maybe TRBD1 (6 bases). CDR3 length: 14 amino acids. The V end lost 2 bases, the J end lost 7 bases, and 13 bases lay between the germline ends. Germline V gene sequence: CDR1 SGHRS, CDR2 YFSETQ. For the CDR3, the DNA is TGCGCCAGCAGCTTCCCACAGGGCCAGAATGAGCAGTTCTTC. Amino acids: CASSFPQGQNEQFF.

This clonotype is a singleton in its sample. The chain combines TRBV5-1 with TRBJ2-6; 8 bases are a match to TRBD1. The CDR3 spans 20 residues. Germline V lookup: CDR1 SGHRS, CDR2 YFSETQ. Trimming at V came to 4 bases and at J to 0 bases, leaving 15 bases not matched to a gene. The CDR3 coding sequence is TGCGCCAGCAGCCCTACGACCCCGGGACAGGCGTCCTCTGGGGCCAACGTCCTGACTTTC. Its translation is CASSPTTPGQASSGANVLTF. Full variable domain (outside the CDR3, taken from reference TRBV5-1 and TRBJ2-6): KAGVTQTPRYLIKTRGQQVTLSCSPISGHRSVSWYQQTPGQGLQFLFEYFSETQRNKGNFPGRFSGRQFSNSRSEMNVSTLELGDSALYLCASSPTTPGQASSGANVLTFGAGSRLTVL.

The V gene is TRBV20-1, the J gene TRBJ2-5; no definite D call. The germline gives CDR1 DFQATT, CDR2 SNEGSKA (reference sequence). Trimming stripped 3 bases from V and 5 bases from J, with 10 bases between. CDR3 size: 12 residues. The CDR3 DNA follows: TGCAGTGCTAGTGACGGAGTGGAGACCCAGTACTTC. Its translation: CSASDGVETQYF.

The gene calls are TRBV27 and TRBJ2-1, with 8 bases matching TRBD1. Per germline, CDR1 MNHEY and CDR2 SMNVEV (reference sequence). V trimming: 2 bases; J trimming: 14 bases; junction bases outside the gene matches: 8. CDR3 size: 13 residues. CDR3 DNA sequence: TGTGCCAGCAGTTTAGACAGGGGCCGCCAGGAGTTCTTC. This translates into CASSLDRGRQEFF.